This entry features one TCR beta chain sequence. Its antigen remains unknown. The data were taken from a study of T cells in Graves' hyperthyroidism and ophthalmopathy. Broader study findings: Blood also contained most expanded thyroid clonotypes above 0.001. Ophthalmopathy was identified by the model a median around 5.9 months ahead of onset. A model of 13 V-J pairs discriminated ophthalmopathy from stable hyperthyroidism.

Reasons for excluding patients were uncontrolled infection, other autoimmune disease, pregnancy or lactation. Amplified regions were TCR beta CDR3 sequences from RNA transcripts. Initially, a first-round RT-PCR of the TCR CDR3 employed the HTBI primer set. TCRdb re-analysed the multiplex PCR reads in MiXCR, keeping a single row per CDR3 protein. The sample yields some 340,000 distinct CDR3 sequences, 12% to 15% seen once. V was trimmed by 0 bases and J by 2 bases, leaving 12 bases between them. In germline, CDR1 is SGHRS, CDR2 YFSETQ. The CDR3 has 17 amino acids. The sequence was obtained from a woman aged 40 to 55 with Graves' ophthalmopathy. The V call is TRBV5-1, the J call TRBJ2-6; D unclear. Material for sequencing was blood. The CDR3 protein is CASSLERKVAGANVLTF. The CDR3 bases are TGCGCCAGCAGCTTGGAGCGAAAAGTGGCTGGGGCCAACGTCCTGACTTTC. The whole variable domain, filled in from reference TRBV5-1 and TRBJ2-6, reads KAGVTQTPRYLIKTRGQQVTLSCSPISGHRSVSWYQQTPGQGLQFLFEYFSETQRNKGNFPGRFSGRQFSNSRSEMNVSTLELGDSALYLCASSLERKVAGANVLTFGAGSRLTVL.